This T cell receptor (beta chain) derives from a study of cytomegalovirus exposure and HLA in healthy donors. CDR1 and CDR2 (germline): MNHEY, SMNVEV (reference sequence). The CDR3 length is 13 residues. V dropped 7 bases and J dropped 5 bases, with 15 bases sitting between them. With 60 Vbeta and 13 Jbeta primers, the PCR was carried out. Clones were sequenced by immunoSEQ multiplex PCR, and TCRdb holds only the in-frame ones, with some missing. The data contain about 200,000 clones, 82% of them seen just once; the ten biggest clones take up approximately 2.5%. The V gene is TRBV27, the J gene TRBJ2-7, with D perhaps TRBD1 (5 bases). The sequenced sample was PBMCs. The clonotype originates from a woman in her forties in good health and CMV-seronegative. The CDR3 is CASMSRQGHEQYF. CDR3 nucleotide sequence: TGTGCCAGCATGTCAAGGCAGGGCCACGAGCAGTACTTC.